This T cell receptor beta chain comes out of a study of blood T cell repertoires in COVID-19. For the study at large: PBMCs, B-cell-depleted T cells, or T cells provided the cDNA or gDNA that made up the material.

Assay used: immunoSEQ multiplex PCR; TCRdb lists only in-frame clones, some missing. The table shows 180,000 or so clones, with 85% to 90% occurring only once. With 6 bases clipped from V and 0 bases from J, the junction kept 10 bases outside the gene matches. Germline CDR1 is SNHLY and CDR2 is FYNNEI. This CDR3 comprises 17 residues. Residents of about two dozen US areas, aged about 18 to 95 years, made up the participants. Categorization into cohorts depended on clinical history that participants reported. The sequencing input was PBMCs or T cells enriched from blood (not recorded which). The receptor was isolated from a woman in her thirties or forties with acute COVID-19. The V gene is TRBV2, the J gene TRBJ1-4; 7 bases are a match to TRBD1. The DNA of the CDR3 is TGTGCCAGCAGGGTAAAACAGGGGACGGCAACTAATGAAAAACTGTTTTTT. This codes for CASRVKQGTATNEKLFF.